A selection of T cell receptor beta chains follows, all from one sample in a study of Ad26.COV2.S vaccination and SARS-CoV-2 variants. TCRdb keeps only in-frame clones here, not all; method: immunoSEQ multiplex PCR. This table has more than 300,000 clones, approximately 80% appearing once. Sequencing used peripheral blood, obtained in a trial of Ad26.COV2.S vaccine versus placebo. These receptors all come from a person between 18 and 59 years old who received the Ad26.COV2.S COVID-19 vaccine or a placebo. Both conserved end residues are trimmed from each CDR3.

J,V,CDR3
TRBJ1-2,TRBV3-1/TRBV3-2,ASSQVQGYYGYT
TRBJ2-7,TRBV10-3,AISGTSGTSEQY
TRBJ1-2,TRBV9,ASSVGGYGYT
TRBJ1-1,TRBV11-2,ASSLEAGLAGTEAF
TRBJ1-2,TRBV5-1,ASSLDWVDGYT
TRBJ1-2,TRBV11-2,ASSLAGQGTGT
TRBJ1-1,TRBV29-1,SVDHMGTYTEAF
TRBJ2-1,TRBV5-1,ASKPGTDYNEQF
TRBJ2-4,TRBV6-5,ASSYSSLWVKNIQY
TRBJ2-5,TRBV3-1/TRBV3-2,ASSPLDSGWETQY
TRBJ1-2,TRBV18,ASSPAGQGSYGYT
TRBJ2-2,TRBV11-2,ASSYGGELF
TRBJ2-5,TRBV21-1,ASSKDVFQETQY
TRBJ2-1,TRBV6-5,ASSYRTTRGDEQF
TRBJ1-3,TRBV18,ASSLDSGNTIY
TRBJ2-1,TRBV19,ASSIGQGRQF
TRBJ2-5,TRBV19,ASSMVVQETQY
TRBJ2-3,TRBV3-1/TRBV3-2,ASSHGNTDTQY
TRBJ2-7,TRBV5-4,ASSLAGMQSYEQY
TRBJ2-3,TRBV5-6,ASSLVPADGDTQY
TRBJ1-5,TRBV7-8,ASSLALEQGAYQPQH
TRBJ1-4,TRBV18,ASSPETGFNEKLF
TRBJ2-2,TRBV18,ASSPPWTSGGPNTGELF
TRBJ1-2,TRBV28,ASSSYRTARSYT
TRBJ1-1,TRBV18,ASSPARELNTEAF
TRBJ1-2,TRBV3-1/TRBV3-2,ASSQDGKQGALGYT